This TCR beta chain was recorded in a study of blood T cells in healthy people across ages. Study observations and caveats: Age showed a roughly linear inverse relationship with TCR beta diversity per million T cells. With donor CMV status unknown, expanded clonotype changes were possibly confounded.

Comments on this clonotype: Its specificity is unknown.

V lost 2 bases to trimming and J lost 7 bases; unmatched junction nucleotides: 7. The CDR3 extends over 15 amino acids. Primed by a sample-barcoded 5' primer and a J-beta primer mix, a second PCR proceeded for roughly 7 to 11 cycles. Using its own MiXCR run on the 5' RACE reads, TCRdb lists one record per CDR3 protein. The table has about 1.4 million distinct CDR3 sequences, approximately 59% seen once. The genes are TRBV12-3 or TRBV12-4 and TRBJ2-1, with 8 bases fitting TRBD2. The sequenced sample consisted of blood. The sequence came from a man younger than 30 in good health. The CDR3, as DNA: TGTGCCAGCAGTTTAACGGCAGGCGGGGGGAATGAGCAGTTCTTC. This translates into CASSLTAGGGNEQFF.